This T cell receptor (beta chain) was identified in a study of OX40 agonist ivuxolimab in advanced cancers. Overall study context: Anti-PD-1, anti-PD-L1 or anti-CTLA-4 therapy given earlier was allowed, and 35% to 50% had some.

This CDR3 has 15 amino acids. Trimming took 5 bases from V and 3 from J; bases not matched to a gene: 5. Germline-derived CDR1 and CDR2 are PRHDT and FYEKMQ (reference sequence). Profiled with immunoSEQ multiplex PCR; TCRdb holds only in-frame clones, not every one. The profile shows some 77,000 clones, 80% to 95% of them singletons. Sequences were derived from CD4+ or CD8+ T cells sorted from blood, sampled in a trial of the OX40 agonist ivuxolimab. The origin of this receptor is an adult with an advanced solid tumor such as melanoma, head and neck, liver or kidney cancer. The V and J genes are TRBV13 and TRBJ2-1, with TRBD1 identical over 9 bases. As DNA, the CDR3 is TGTGCCAGCAGCATGGGACAGGGTGGCTACAATGAGCAGTTCTTC. Translating gives CASSMGQGGYNEQFF.